The clone carrying this T cell receptor (beta chain) came up once. Its antigen is not known. TCRdb redid the calling of the reads with MiXCR, one entry per CDR3 protein. In the table there are tens of thousands of distinct CDR3 sequences, nearly 50% of which are singletons. The sample is drawn from a study of type 1 regulatory T cells. The wider study: This in vitro CD4 product, T-allo10, is enriched for Tr1 cells and alloantigen-specific.

Overall study findings and caveats: Compared with non-Tr1 cells, Tr1 cells showed a narrower TCR repertoire.

V lost 6 bases and J lost 8, with 17 bases in between. The CDR3 loop spans 15 amino acids. Germline loops: CDR1 MNHEY, CDR2 SVGEGT. The chain is built from TRBV6-2 or TRBV6-3 and TRBJ1-6; tentatively, D is TRBD1 (6 bases). Sequenced input: cultured non-Tr1 T cells, either the whole culture or a sorted T cell fraction (not recorded which). The sequence was obtained from a human donor in good health. This CDR3 reads CASSPTGSAYSPLHF. CDR3 coding DNA: TGTGCCAGCAGCCCCACAGGGAGTGCTTATTCACCCCTCCACTTT.